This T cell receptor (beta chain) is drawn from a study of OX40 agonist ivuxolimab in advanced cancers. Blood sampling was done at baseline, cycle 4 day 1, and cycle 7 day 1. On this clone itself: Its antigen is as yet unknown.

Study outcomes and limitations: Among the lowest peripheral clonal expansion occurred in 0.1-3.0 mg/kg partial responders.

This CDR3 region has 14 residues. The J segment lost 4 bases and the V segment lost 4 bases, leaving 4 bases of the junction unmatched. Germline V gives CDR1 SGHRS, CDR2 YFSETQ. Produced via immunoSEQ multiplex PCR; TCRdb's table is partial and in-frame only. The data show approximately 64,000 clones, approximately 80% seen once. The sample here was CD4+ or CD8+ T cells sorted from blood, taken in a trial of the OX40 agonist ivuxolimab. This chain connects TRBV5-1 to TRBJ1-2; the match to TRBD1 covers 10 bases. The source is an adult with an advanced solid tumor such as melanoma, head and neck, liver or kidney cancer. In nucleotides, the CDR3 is TGCGCCAGCAGCCGGGACAGGGGATTCTATGGCTACACCTTC. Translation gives CASSRDRGFYGYTF.